This entry features one T cell receptor beta chain sequence. Its antigen remains unidentified. Sequencing used immunoSEQ multiplex PCR; TCRdb keeps in-frame clones, though not all of them. The sample contains 95,000 to 100,000 clones, just over 85% of which appear only once. This sample stems from a study of T cell responses to AZD1222 COVID-19 vaccine. Study results and limitations: Nearly half of the spike-specific TCRs reportedly recognize variant regions that carry no mutations. All repertoire sampling was performed exclusively after the peak T cell response.

Germline V gene sequence: CDR1 MNHEY, CDR2 SVGEGT. There are 11 residues in the CDR3. V gave up 2 bases and J gave up 4 bases, with 2 bases separating them. The chain is built from TRBV6-2 or TRBV6-3 and TRBJ1-2; D is uncertain. This sequence originates from an adult in good health. The input for sequencing was peripheral blood, taken on day 0 of AZD1222 vaccination. CDR3 bases: TGTGCCAGCAGTTACGCCTATGGCTACACCTTC. Its translation is CASSYAYGYTF.